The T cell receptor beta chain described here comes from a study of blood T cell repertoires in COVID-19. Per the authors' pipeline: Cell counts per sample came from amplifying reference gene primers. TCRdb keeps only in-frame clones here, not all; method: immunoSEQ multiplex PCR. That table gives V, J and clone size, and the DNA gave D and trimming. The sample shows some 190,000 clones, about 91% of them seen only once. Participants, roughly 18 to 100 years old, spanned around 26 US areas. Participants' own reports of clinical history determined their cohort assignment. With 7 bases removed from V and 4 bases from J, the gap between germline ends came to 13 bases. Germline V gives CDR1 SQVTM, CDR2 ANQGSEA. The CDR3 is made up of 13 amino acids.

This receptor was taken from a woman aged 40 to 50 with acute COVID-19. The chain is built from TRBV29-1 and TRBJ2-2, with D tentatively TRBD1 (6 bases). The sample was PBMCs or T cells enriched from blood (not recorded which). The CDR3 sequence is CSGDTSGTGELFF. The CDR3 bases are TGCAGCGGGGACACCTCGGGCACCGGGGAGCTGTTTTTT.